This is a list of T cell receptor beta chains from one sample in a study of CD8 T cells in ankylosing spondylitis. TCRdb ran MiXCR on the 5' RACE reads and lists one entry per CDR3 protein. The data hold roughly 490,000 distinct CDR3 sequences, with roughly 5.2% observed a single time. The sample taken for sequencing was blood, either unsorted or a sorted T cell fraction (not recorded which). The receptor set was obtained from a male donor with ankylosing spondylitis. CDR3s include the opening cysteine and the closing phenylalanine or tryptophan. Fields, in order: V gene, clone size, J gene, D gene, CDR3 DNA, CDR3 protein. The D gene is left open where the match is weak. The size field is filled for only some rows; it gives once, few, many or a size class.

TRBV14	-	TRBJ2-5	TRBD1	TGTGCCAGCAGCCGCCCGGGACAGGGGTATCAAGAGACCCAGTACTTC	CASSRPGQGYQETQYF
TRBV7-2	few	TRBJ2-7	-	TGTGCCAGCAGCCTAGGGGGCGGGGATGAGCAGTACTTC	CASSLGGGDEQYF
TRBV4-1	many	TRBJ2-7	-	TGCGCCAGCAGCCAAGTTGGCGGGCGTACGTCCTACGAGCAGTACTTC	CASSQVGGRTSYEQYF
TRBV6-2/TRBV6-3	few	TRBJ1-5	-	TGTGCCACTCGTAGGGGGACCCACGGGAAACAGCCCCAGCATTTT	CATRRGTHGKQPQHF
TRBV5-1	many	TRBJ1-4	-	TGCGCCAGCAGCTCTCAGGGATCAACTAATGAAAAACTGTTTTTT	CASSSQGSTNEKLFF
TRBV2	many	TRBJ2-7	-	TGTGCCAGCGAGGAGTTTTGTTCCTACGAGCAGTACTTC	CASEEFCSYEQYF
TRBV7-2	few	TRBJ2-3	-	TGTGCCAGCAGCCCGACGGGACATAGCTTCGGCGATACGCAGTATTTT	CASSPTGHSFGDTQYF
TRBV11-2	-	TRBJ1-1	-	TGTGCCAGCAGAATCGGGCAGGGAAGTGCTTTCTTT	CASRIGQGSAFF
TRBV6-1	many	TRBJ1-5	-	TGTGCCAGCAGTGTCCAGGGATTCGGCAATCAGCCCCAGCATTTT	CASSVQGFGNQPQHF
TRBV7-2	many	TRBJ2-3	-	TGTGCCAGCAGCTTATCTTTGAGGTCAGATACGCAGTATTTT	CASSLSLRSDTQYF
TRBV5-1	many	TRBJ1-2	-	TGCGCCAGCAGCTTGGGAACTAACCTTCTCACTCCCTATGGCTACACCTTC	CASSLGTNLLTPYGYTF
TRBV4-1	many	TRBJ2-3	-	TGCGCCAGCAGCCCCGTGGCCGCAGATACGCAGTATTTT	CASSPVAADTQYF
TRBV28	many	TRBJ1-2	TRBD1	TGTGCTGCCGGGGGACAGGGGACAATTTCTAACTATGGCTACACCTTC	CAAGGQGTISNYGYTF
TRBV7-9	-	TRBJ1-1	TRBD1	TGTGCCAGCAGATTTGGACAGGAAGGGTTCACTGAAGCTTTCTTT	CASRFGQEGFTEAFF
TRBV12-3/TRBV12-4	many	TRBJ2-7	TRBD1	TGTGCCAGCAACCAGGGGCCGGGACAGGGGGTCTACGAGCAGTACTTC	CASNQGPGQGVYEQYF
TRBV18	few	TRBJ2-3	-	TGTGCCAGCTCACCACTGGGACAACCCACAGATACGCAGTATTTT	CASSPLGQPTDTQYF
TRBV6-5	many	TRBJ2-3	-	TGTGCCAGCAGTAACCCCGGCGGGCCTGATACGCAGTATTTT	CASSNPGGPDTQYF
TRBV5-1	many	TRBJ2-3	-	TGCGCCAGCCGAAGGACCCACCCTGGCACAGATACGCAGTATTTT	CASRRTHPGTDTQYF
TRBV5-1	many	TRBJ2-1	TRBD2	TGCGCCAGCACGAACCCGAGCGGGAGTAGGGACAATGAGCAGTTCTTC	CASTNPSGSRDNEQFF
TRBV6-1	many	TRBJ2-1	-	TGTGCCAGCAGACAGCGGGCCTCCTACAATGAGCAGTTCTTC	CASRQRASYNEQFF
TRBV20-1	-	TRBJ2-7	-	TGCAGTGCCCCCGTCCGGGGAATACCTTACGAGCAGTACTTC	CSAPVRGIPYEQYF
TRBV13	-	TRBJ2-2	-	TGTGCCAGCAGCTTAGTGCCGGGAGCGGACACCGGGGAGCTGTTTTTT	CASSLVPGADTGELFF
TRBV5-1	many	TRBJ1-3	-	TGCGCCAGCAGCTCAGGGGATCTCTCTGGAAACACCATATATTTT	CASSSGDLSGNTIYF
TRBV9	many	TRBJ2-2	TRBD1	TGTGCCAGCAGCCCTCGGGACAGCAGAACCGGGGAGCTGTTTTTT	CASSPRDSRTGELFF
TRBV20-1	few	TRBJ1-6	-	TGCAGTTATTCCAGGGGAGGAATCCCCTATAATTCACCCCTCCACTTT	CSYSRGGIPYNSPLHF
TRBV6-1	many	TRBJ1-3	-	TGTGCCAGCAGTGTCCCGTCTGGAAACACCATATATTTT	CASSVPSGNTIYF
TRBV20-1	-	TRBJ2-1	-	TGCAGTGCCCTAAGCGGACTGAGCTCCTACAATGAGCAGTTCTTC	CSALSGLSSYNEQFF
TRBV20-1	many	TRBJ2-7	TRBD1	TGCAGTGCTAAACTACGACAGGGGAGCTCCTACGAGCAGTACTTC	CSAKLRQGSSYEQYF
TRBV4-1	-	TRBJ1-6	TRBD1	TGCGCCAGCAGCCAAGAAGTGGGTTCGCGGGACAGAAGATGGTATAATTCACCCCTCCACTTT	CASSQEVGSRDRRWYNSPLHF
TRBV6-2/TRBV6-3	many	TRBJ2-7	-	TGTGCCAGCAGTTACGGAGTCTCCTCGACCTACGAGCAGTACTTC	CASSYGVSSTYEQYF
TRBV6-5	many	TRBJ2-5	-	TGTGCCAGCAGCCCCGAGCGTCAGACCCAGTACTTC	CASSPERQTQYF
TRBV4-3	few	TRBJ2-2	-	TGCGCCAGCAGCCCCATTTCGGGGGCCTACACCGGGGAGCTGTTTTTT	CASSPISGAYTGELFF
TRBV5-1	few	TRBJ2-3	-	TGCGCCAGCAGCTTGGTGGTGCACAGTACAGATACGCAGTATTTT	CASSLVVHSTDTQYF
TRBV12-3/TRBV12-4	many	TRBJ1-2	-	TGTGCCAGCAGGAGTTGGGGGGCGGACTATGGCTACACCTTC	CASRSWGADYGYTF
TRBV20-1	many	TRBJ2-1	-	TGCAGTGCTACGGCGGAAAACCCGTACAATGAGCAGTTCTTC	CSATAENPYNEQFF
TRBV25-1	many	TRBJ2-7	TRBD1	TGTGCCAGCAGTGGAAGGACAGGGATCTACGAGCAGTACTTC	CASSGRTGIYEQYF
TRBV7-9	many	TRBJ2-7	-	TGTGCCAGCAGCACCAGAACGTCGGTCAACGAGCAGTACTTC	CASSTRTSVNEQYF
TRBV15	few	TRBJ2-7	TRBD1	TGTGCTACCGGGACAGGGAGCTCCTACGAGCAGTACTTC	CATGTGSSYEQYF
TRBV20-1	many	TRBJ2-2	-	TGCAGTGCTCCAGGGGATCGGACCGGGGAGCTGTTTTTT	CSAPGDRTGELFF
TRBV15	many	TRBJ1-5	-	TGTGCCACCAGCCCAGCCAGCAATCAGCCCCAGCATTTT	CATSPASNQPQHF
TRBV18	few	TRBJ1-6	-	TGTGCCAGCTCACTACCAACGGTTGGTTCACCCCTCCACTTT	CASSLPTVGSPLHF
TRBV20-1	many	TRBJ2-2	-	TGCAGTGCAGAACAAGTGAACACCGGGGAGCTGTTTTTT	CSAEQVNTGELFF
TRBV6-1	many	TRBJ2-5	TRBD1	TGTGCCAGCAGAGCCGGGACAGGGACTCAAGAGACCCAGTACTTC	CASRAGTGTQETQYF
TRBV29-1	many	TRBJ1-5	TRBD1	TGCAGCGTCGGGACAGGGGGTCAGCCCCAGCATTTT	CSVGTGGQPQHF
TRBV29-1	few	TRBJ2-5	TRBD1	TGCAGCGTAGGACAGGGGGCGGGCCAGACCCAGTACTTC	CSVGQGAGQTQYF
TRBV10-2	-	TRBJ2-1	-	TGCGCCAGCAGTACGGGACGGGTTTACAATGAGCAGTTCTTC	CASSTGRVYNEQFF
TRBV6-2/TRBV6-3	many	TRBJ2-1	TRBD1	TGTGCCAGCAGTGAACAGGGGATGTACAATGAGCAGTTCTTC	CASSEQGMYNEQFF
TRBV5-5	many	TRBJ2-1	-	TGTGCCACCTCTCAGGTCTTTCGTGGAAACAATGAGCAGTTCTTC	CATSQVFRGNNEQFF
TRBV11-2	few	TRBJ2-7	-	TGTGCCAGCAGCCCATTCGGGGGTGGCACCTACGAGCAGTACTTC	CASSPFGGGTYEQYF
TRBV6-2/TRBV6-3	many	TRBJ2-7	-	TGTGCCAGCAGGCCGGCCTTGTCTGTCTCCTACGAGCAGTACTTC	CASRPALSVSYEQYF